The 25 T cell receptor beta chains below were found in one sample sequenced in a study of blood T cell repertoires in COVID-19 (dated by TCRdb to about 2020). Library preparation was by the immunoSEQ multiplex PCR assay. TCRdb limited this immuneACCESS table to in-frame rearrangements with V and J called. A share of clones is missing; checked studies link under half to unresolved V genes, and the rest is unexplained. The sample table shows fewer than 300,000 clones, and around 82% are seen once. The biggest ten clones account for around 7.8% of the sample. The sample taken for sequencing was peripheral blood. The receptors derive from a human donor in a cohort sampled during active COVID-19.

This chain joins TRBV24-1 and TRBJ2-5; D is possibly TRBD2 (5 bases). This CDR3 contains 15 residues. In germline, CDR1 is KGHDR, CDR2 SFDVKD. The ends were cut back, 3 bases at V and 4 bases at J, with 14 bases in the middle. The CDR3, as DNA: TGTGCCACCAGTGATCCTCAGGAGAGGGTAGAGACCCAGTACTTC. Residues: CATSDPQERVETQYF.

V usage is TRBV12-5 and J usage is TRBJ2-3; 11 nucleotides line up with TRBD2. Germline V gene lookup returns CDR1 LGHNT and CDR2 FRNRAP. J gave up 5 bases and V 2 bases, and 3 bases lay outside the gene matches. The CDR3 contains 15 residues. The CDR3, as DNA: TGTGCTAGTGGTTTGAACGGACTAGCGGGAGATACGCAGTATTTT. This sequence encodes CASGLNGLAGDTQYF.

This chain joins TRBV2 and TRBJ2-7, with 12 bases identical to TRBD1. The V gene end was trimmed by 7 bases and the J gene end by 6 bases; junction bases not matched to a gene: 7. This CDR3 comprises 14 residues. Germline V gene lookup returns CDR1 SNHLY and CDR2 FYNNEI. CDR3 sequence reads: CASNSGQGAFEQYF. CDR3 bases: TGTGCCAGCAACTCGGGACAGGGGGCTTTCGAGCAGTACTTC.

J is TRBJ2-7 and V is TRBV24-1, with D hard to call. Trimming removed 4 bases at V and 10 bases at J, with 19 bases between. The V gene's germline CDR1 is KGHDR and CDR2 SFDVKD. The length of the CDR3 is 14 residues. CDR3 in amino acids: CATSDPTYPDGQYF. DNA for the CDR3: TGTGCCACCAGTGACCCGACATACCCCGACGGACAGTACTTC.

This chain joins TRBV3-1 (or the pseudogene TRBV3-2) and TRBJ2-5, with TRBD2 identical over 12 bases. The CDR3 is 17 residues long. Germline values: CDR1 LGHDT, CDR2 YNNKEL (reference sequence). V dropped 4 bases and J dropped 0; count of bases not matched to a gene: 6. DNA of the CDR3: TGTGCCAGCAGCCTCCTTCGGACTAGCGGGGACCAAGAGACCCAGTACTTC. Its translation: CASSLLRTSGDQETQYF.

V gene TRBV7-9 combines with J gene TRBJ2-5; TRBD1 aligns across 8 bases. Germline V lookup: CDR1 SEHNR, CDR2 FQNEAQ (reference sequence). J gave up 5 bases and V 10 bases, and 9 bases lay outside the gene matches. CDR3 length: 13 residues. DNA of the CDR3: TGTGCCACCTCGGACAGGGTAATGGAGACCCAGTACTTC. Its translation is CATSDRVMETQYF.

Note on this clone: Since no conserved phenylalanine or tryptophan closes the CDR3, a read error is the likely cause. The DNA is left out, because the CDR3 cannot be placed on it with certainty; the CDR3 is given as TCRdb lists it. The rearrangement links TRBV19 to TRBJ1-1; the D segment call TRBD1 is taken from the table without a DNA check. The germline V gene encodes CDR1 LNHDA and CDR2 SQIVND (reference sequence). With termini counted, the CDR3 has 11 amino acids. The CDR3 here is CASSTSGRQGI.

This clone was recorded a few times. The same CDR3 can be traced to other DNA sequences in this sample. The gene calls are TRBV7-2 and TRBJ1-1, with D uncertain. The V gene's germline CDR1 is SGHTA and CDR2 FQGNSA. Trimming shortened V by 1 base and J by 4 bases, and 4 bases separated the two germline ends. The CDR3 contains 12 residues. The CDR3 spells CASSLGLTEAFF. Written as DNA, the CDR3 is TGTGCCAGCAGCTTAGGGCTCACTGAAGCTTTCTTT.

V is TRBV7-9 and J is TRBJ1-1; D is unresolved. CDR3 length: 12 amino acids. Germline CDR1 reads SEHNR; CDR2 reads FQNEAQ (reference sequence). The V end was cut by 5 bases, the J end by 7 bases, with 11 bases between. CDR3 sequence reads: CASSLSTVEAFF. In DNA, the CDR3 is TGTGCCAGCAGCCTGTCAACGGTTGAAGCTTTCTTT.

The chain links TRBV27 to TRBJ1-6; D gene uncertain. This CDR3 comprises 13 residues. The germline V gene encodes CDR1 MNHEY and CDR2 SMNVEV (reference sequence). The germline V and J ends were trimmed by 3 bases and 8 bases, with 8 bases remaining between them. For the CDR3, the DNA is TGTGCCAGCAGTTTGTGGCAAGATTCACCCCTCCACTTT. Amino acid sequence: CASSLWQDSPLHF.

The sample holds one count of this clone. This rearrangement joins TRBV5-6 to TRBJ2-2; maybe TRBD2 (5 bases). This CDR3 has 13 residues. V gave up 9 bases and J gave up 1 base, with 10 bases separating them. The germline CDR1 and CDR2 sequences are SGHDT and YYEEEE. The CDR3 DNA is TGTGCCACTATGGACTGGAACACCGGGGAGCTGTTTTTT. It encodes CATMDWNTGELFF.

This clone was seen once. The chain carries TRBV18 and TRBJ1-4, with 9 bases aligning to TRBD1. There are 15 residues in the CDR3. The J segment lost 5 bases and the V segment lost 3 bases, leaving 4 bases of the junction unmatched. The germline V gene encodes CDR1 KGHSH and CDR2 LQKENI. CDR3 sequence (DNA): TGTGCCAGCTCACCCCGGGGACAGGGAAATGAAAAACTGTTTTTT. Residues: CASSPRGQGNEKLFF.

This clone was observed many times. The V call is TRBV7-9, the J call TRBJ2-7; 11 bases are a match to TRBD1. Germline lookup yields CDR1 SEHNR and CDR2 FQNEAQ (reference sequence). CDR3 size: 14 residues. Trimming removed 4 bases from V and 3 bases from J; junction bases left unmatched: 2. CDR3 loop: CASSSGTGGYEQYF. The CDR3 nucleotides are TGTGCCAGCAGCTCCGGGACAGGGGGCTACGAGCAGTACTTC.

The chain is built from TRBV2 and TRBJ1-5; a possible D gene is TRBD1 (6 bases). The ends were cut back, 6 bases at V and 2 bases at J, with 14 bases in the middle. The CDR3 is 15 amino acids. CDR1 and CDR2 (germline): SNHLY, FYNNEI. The CDR3 protein is CASRKQGIGNQPQHF. The DNA for the CDR3 is TGTGCCAGCAGGAAACAGGGAATTGGCAATCAGCCCCAGCATTTT.

The chain combines TRBV5-6 with TRBJ2-7; TRBD1 agrees at 7 bases. The CDR3 totals 15 residues. V lost 2 bases, J lost 4 bases, and 9 bases stayed unmatched. Germline V gene data show CDR1 as SGHDT and CDR2 as YYEEEE. In nucleotides, the CDR3 is TGTGCCAGCAGCTTTAAGACAGGGATTGTTTACGAGCAGTACTTC. Translated, it gives CASSFKTGIVYEQYF. Full variable domain (rest looked up from reference TRBV5-6 and TRBJ2-7): DAGVTQSPTHLIKTRGQQVTLRCSPKSGHDTVSWYQQALGQGPQFIFQYYEEEERQRGNFPDRFSGHQFPNYSSELNVNALLLGDSALYLCASSFKTGIVYEQYFGPGTRLTVT.

This sequence joins TRBV5-4 and TRBJ1-2, with D possibly matching TRBD1 (5 bases). CDR3 length: 14 amino acids. Per the germline V gene, CDR1 is SGHNT and CDR2 is YYREEE (reference sequence). The germline V and J ends were trimmed by 4 bases and 5 bases, with 15 bases remaining between them. The CDR3 DNA reads TGTGCCAGCAGCAGTAAGGAAGGGGTATATGGCTACACCTTC. Amino acids: CASSSKEGVYGYTF.

For the CDR3, the DNA is TGTGCCAGCTCACGACAGGACCGTTTGAACTATGGCTACACCTTC. Translation gives CASSRQDRLNYGYTF. The chain is built from TRBV18 and TRBJ1-2; D is perhaps TRBD1 (6 bases). Deletions cut 4 bases from V and 2 bases from J, with 14 bases between. The CDR3 totals 15 residues. CDR1 and CDR2 from the germline V gene are KGHSH and LQKENI.

Only one count was recorded for this clone. The chain combines TRBV6-2 or TRBV6-3 with TRBJ1-5; a weak D match, TRBD1 (6 bases). The V end lost 6 bases, the J end lost 7 bases, and 25 bases lay between the germline ends. Germline loops: CDR1 MNHEY, CDR2 SVGEGT. The CDR3 has 17 residues. CDR3 in DNA: TGTGCCAGCAGATACCGCACCCAGGGGAAGGCGACCCAGCCCCAGCATTTT. It codes for CASRYRTQGKATQPQHF.

This clone has just a few counts. V gene TRBV19 combines with J gene TRBJ1-1; D is ambiguous. Germline lookup yields CDR1 LNHDA and CDR2 SQIVND (reference sequence). The CDR3 sequence is 13 residues long. Trimming shortened V by 2 bases and J by 3 bases, and 7 bases separated the two germline ends. CDR3 sequence reads: CASSILADTEAFF. CDR3 DNA: TGTGCCAGTAGTATATTGGCGGACACTGAAGCTTTCTTT.

This chain joins TRBV15 and TRBJ2-4, with 10 bases matching TRBD1. J was trimmed by 8 bases and V by 5 bases; bases with no gene match: 6. This CDR3 region has 14 residues. The germline gives CDR1 LNHNV, CDR2 YYDKDF (reference sequence). The CDR3 DNA reads TGTGCCACCAGCCGGGACAGGGGAGGAGACATTCAGTACTTC. Translating gives CATSRDRGGDIQYF.

The chain is built from TRBV9 and TRBJ2-5; D perhaps matches TRBD2 (5 bases). This CDR3 is built from 15 residues. The germline CDR1 and CDR2 sequences are SGDLS and YYNGEE. V shed 4 bases and J shed 4 bases, with 17 bases lying between them. The DNA for the CDR3 is TGTGCCAGCAGCTCTCCCAGGCGAGGGTTAGAGACCCAGTACTTC. This translates into CASSSPRRGLETQYF. Complete variable domain (other parts from reference TRBV9 and TRBJ2-5): DSGVTQTPKHLITATGQRVTLRCSPRSGDLSVYWYQQSLDQGLQFLIQYYNGEERAKGNILERFSAQQFPDLHSELNLSSLELGDSALYFCASSSPRRGLETQYFGPGTRLLVL.

The V gene is TRBV4-2, the J gene TRBJ1-2; D is unresolved. CDR3 length: 15 residues. Germline loops: CDR1 LGHNA, CDR2 YNFKEQ. Between the trimmed V and J ends, which lost 4 bases and 6 bases, there was a span of 18 bases. The CDR3 sequence is CASSPQSQTMDGYTF. Written as DNA, the CDR3 is TGTGCCAGCAGCCCACAGAGCCAGACTATGGATGGCTACACCTTC.

The rearrangement uses TRBV10-2 and TRBJ2-7; a possible D gene is TRBD1 (5 bases). The CDR3 is 14 amino acids. V shed 6 bases and J shed 5 bases, with 17 bases lying between them. Per germline, CDR1 WSHSY and CDR2 SAAADI. The CDR3 DNA is TGCGCCAGCAGCAAACCGGACACGAGCCACGAGCAGTACTTC. Protein: CASSKPDTSHEQYF.

V and J are TRBV7-2 and TRBJ1-2; D call uncertain. Germline V gives CDR1 SGHTA, CDR2 FQGNSA. The V end was cut by 1 base, the J end by 8 bases, with 20 bases between. The CDR3 runs to 16 residues. CDR3 nucleotide sequence: TGTGCCAGCAGCTTAGAGATTCGGACTCTTTTGGGGGGCTACACCTTC. This codes for CASSLEIRTLLGGYTF.

The chain uses TRBV28 and TRBJ2-1; TRBD2 might be the D (6 bases). V lost 3 bases and J 7 bases, leaving 10 bases between the germline ends. The V gene's germline CDR1 is MDHEN and CDR2 SYDVKM. CDR3 length equals 13 residues. Here the CDR3 reads CASSFGGRNEQFF. For the CDR3, the DNA is TGTGCCAGCAGTTTCGGAGGGCGAAATGAGCAGTTCTTC.